Shown below are 9 T cell receptor beta chains from a single sample sequenced in a study of cytomegalovirus exposure and HLA in healthy donors. Primers for the PCR totalled 60 Vbeta and 13 Jbeta. Assay: immunoSEQ multiplex PCR; the TCRdb copy retains only in-frame clones and omits some. The data hold some 170,000 clones, with around 88% observed a single time. The sequenced sample was PBMCs. These receptors all come from a woman in her twenties or thirties in good health and CMV-seronegative.

This chain links TRBV7-2 with TRBJ1-5; the D is unclear. V lost 1 base, J lost 11 bases, and 15 bases lay in between. The CDR3 totals 14 residues. Germline CDR1 reads SGHTA; CDR2 reads FQGNSA. The CDR3 coding sequence is TGTGCCAGCAGCTTAGGAGGCCCCCTTGGGTCCCAGCATTTT. Protein: CASSLGGPLGSQHF.

V is TRBV18 and J is TRBJ2-2, with 8 bases fitting TRBD1. Germline assignment: CDR1 KGHSH and CDR2 LQKENI. This CDR3 contains 16 residues. V dropped 3 bases and J dropped 4; count of bases not matched to a gene: 7. The CDR3: CASSPRQGSSTGELFF. For the CDR3, the DNA is TGTGCCAGCTCACCGCGACAGGGGTCCTCCACCGGGGAGCTGTTTTTT. Full variable domain (rest looked up from reference TRBV18 and TRBJ2-2): NAGVMQNPRHLVRRRGQEARLRCSPMKGHSHVYWYRQLPEEGLKFMVYLQKENIIDESGMPKERFSAEFPKEGPSILRIQQVVRGDSAAYFCASSPRQGSSTGELFFGEGSRLTVL.

This clone showed up just once. The chain employs TRBV7-3 and TRBJ2-3; TRBD2 matches at 11 bases. The junction had 12 bases not matched to a gene; V was cut back by 4 bases and J by 6 bases. The CDR3 has 17 amino acids. Germline V gene lookup returns CDR1 SGHTA and CDR2 FQGTGA. CDR3 bases: TGTGCCAGCAGCTCAACTCCTAGCGGGAGGCCCGTTGATACGCAGTATTTT. Protein product: CASSSTPSGRPVDTQYF.

The chain uses TRBV7-7 and TRBJ2-5, with 11 bases lining up with TRBD2. The CDR3 length is 19 residues. Per germline, CDR1 SSHAT and CDR2 FNYEAQ (reference sequence). The V and J ends lost 1 base and 1 base, in that order; junction bases with no gene match: 11. The CDR3 DNA reads TGTGCCAGCAGCTTAGGCTTGACCCCCCTAGCGGGGGGCCAAGAGACCCAGTACTTC. Amino acids: CASSLGLTPLAGGQETQYF.

The chain is built from TRBV11-3 and TRBJ2-2, with 7 nucleotides matching TRBD2. V lost 5 bases, J lost 5 bases, and 8 bases stayed unmatched. Germline V gene lookup returns CDR1 SGHNT and CDR2 YENEEA. The CDR3 is made up of 15 amino acids. CDR3 DNA sequence: TGTGCCAGCAGCGGGGGGGGAGTTCGTACCGGGGAGCTGTTTTTT. Protein product: CASSGGGVRTGELFF.

The chain carries TRBV30 and TRBJ1-3; D is uncertain. This CDR3 has 14 amino acids. CDR1 and CDR2 from the germline V gene are GTSNPN and SVGIG (reference sequence). Trimming left V 3 bases short and J 0 bases short, with 9 bases between. CDR3 amino acids: CAWRDRGSGNTIYF. Here the CDR3 DNA reads TGTGCCTGGAGGGACCGGGGCTCTGGAAACACCATATATTTT.

The chain couples TRBV18 to TRBJ2-7, with 10 bases that match TRBD1. Per germline, CDR1 KGHSH and CDR2 LQKENI. CDR3 length: 16 amino acids. After removal of 3 bases from V and 5 bases from J, the junction contained 10 bases not matched to a gene. The DNA for the CDR3 is TGTGCCAGCTCACCCGCCCCCCCCGGGACAGGGGACGAGCAGTACTTC. It codes for CASSPAPPGTGDEQYF.

This chain joins TRBV27 and TRBJ2-5; 9 bases map to TRBD2. Losses at the gene ends were 1 base for V and 4 bases for J; bases not matched to a gene: 7. This CDR3 has 16 amino acids. Germline CDR1 and CDR2: MNHEY and SMNVEV (reference sequence). The CDR3 DNA reads TGTGCCAGCAGTTTATTAACAGCGGGGGGCCCAGAGACCCAGTACTTC. Its protein product is CASSLLTAGGPETQYF.

This chain links TRBV5-1 with TRBJ1-2, with D tentatively TRBD1 (6 bases). V shed 7 bases and J shed 0 bases, with 16 bases lying between them. The CDR3 is 15 residues long. CDR1 is SGHRS, CDR2 YFSETQ, per germline. CDR3 in amino acids: CASCCTGTTNYGYTF. For the CDR3, the DNA is TGCGCCAGCTGCTGCACCGGGACAACTAACTATGGCTACACCTTC.